Listed here are 27 T cell receptor beta chains from one sample, sequenced in a study of PD-1 blockade in classical Hodgkin lymphoma. TCRdb's table, derived via immunoSEQ multiplex PCR, lists solely in-frame clones and lacks some. The profile covers 29,000 or so clones, with about two thirds appearing a single time and roughly 15% taken by the ten largest. Each of the patients experienced relapse following autologous stem cell transplantation, and their brentuximab vedotin exposure differed. Sequences were derived from peripheral blood mononuclear cells (PBMCs), sampled before the second cycle of nivolumab. The source is a human donor with classical Hodgkin lymphoma.

The gene calls are TRBV5-8 and TRBJ2-6; D remains unclear. Germline V lookup: CDR1 SGHTS, CDR2 YDEGEE. The V end lost 3 bases, the J end lost 2 bases, and 9 bases lay between the germline ends. This CDR3 has 15 amino acids. CDR3 region: CASSSGQTGANVLTF. CDR3 nucleotides: TGTGCCAGCAGCTCTGGGCAGACTGGGGCCAACGTCCTGACTTTC. Full variable domain (remainder filled in from reference TRBV5-8 and TRBJ2-6): EAGVTQSPTHLIKTRGQQATLRCSPISGHTSVYWYQQALGLGLQFLLWYDEGEERNRGNFPPRFSGRQFPNYSSELNVNALELEDSALYLCASSSGQTGANVLTFGAGSRLTVL.

The rearrangement joins TRBV7-9 to TRBJ2-5, with 10 positions matching TRBD2. In germline, CDR1 is SEHNR, CDR2 FQNEAQ (reference sequence). V was pared by 5 bases and J by 3 bases, with 18 bases of the junction left unmatched. This CDR3 has 19 amino acids. Here the CDR3 DNA reads TGTGCCAGCAGCGACCCATGGCGGCTAGCGGGGGAGAATGAAGAGACCCAGTACTTC. It specifies CASSDPWRLAGENEETQYF.

The chain carries TRBV6-6 and TRBJ2-1, with D perhaps TRBD1 or TRBD2 (6 bases each). CDR1 MNHNY and CDR2 SVGAGI come from the germline V gene (reference sequence). V lost 6 bases and J 8 bases, leaving 23 bases between the germline ends. The CDR3 is 16 amino acids. The CDR3 bases are TGTGCCAGCAGCTCCTATGGGGGGCGAGACCGCGATGAGCAGTTCTTC. It specifies CASSSYGGRDRDEQFF.

This chain links TRBV7-9 with TRBJ2-1, with TRBD2 matching over 13 bases. The CDR3 is 16 amino acids. V shed 0 bases and J 8 bases; nucleotides not matched to a gene: 4. The germline gives CDR1 SEHNR, CDR2 FQNEAQ (reference sequence). For the CDR3, the DNA is TGTGCCAGCAGCTTAGCTACTAGCGGGGGGGCCTATGAGCAGTTCTTC. It translates to CASSLATSGGAYEQFF.

V usage is TRBV6-1 and J usage is TRBJ2-3, with 7 positions matching TRBD1. CDR1 is MNHNS and CDR2 is SASEGT in the germline V gene. J was trimmed by 6 bases and V by 6 bases; bases with no gene match: 12. The CDR3 runs 15 residues. CDR3 bases: TGTGCCAGCAGGCCCAACAGGGGAGTCATGGATACGCAGTATTTT. It codes for CASRPNRGVMDTQYF.

The chain uses TRBV5-6 and TRBJ1-6; a possible D gene is TRBD1 (5 bases). The V gene's germline CDR1 is SGHDT and CDR2 YYEEEE. The CDR3 length is 16 residues. Trimming pared 4 bases from V and 7 bases from J, leaving 18 bases between. CDR3: CASSGILGGRNSPLHF. In nucleotides, the CDR3 is TGTGCCAGCAGCGGGATTCTCGGGGGACGCAATTCACCCCTCCACTTT.

This clone was seen a handful of times. This chain links TRBV27 with TRBJ2-1; D perhaps matches TRBD2 (5 bases). CDR3 size: 15 residues. Germline-derived CDR1 and CDR2 are MNHEY and SMNVEV (reference sequence). Trimming stripped 4 bases from V and 6 bases from J, with 16 bases between. The CDR3: CASSSSGDFGNEQFF. The CDR3 DNA is TGTGCCAGCAGTTCTTCCGGGGATTTTGGCAATGAGCAGTTCTTC.

CDR3 DNA sequence: TGTGCCAGCAGTGCAAGCGGTCCCGGCGAGCAGTACGTC. This encodes CASSASGPGEQYV. The chain employs TRBV6-1 and TRBJ2-7, with D possibly matching TRBD2 (5 bases). Germline CDR1 is MNHNS and CDR2 is SASEGT. The V and J ends lost 4 bases and 6 bases respectively, with 13 bases between them. The CDR3 loop spans 13 amino acids.

Worth noting for this clone: The sample contains more than one DNA sequence encoding this CDR3. The chain's CDR3 is CASSPEQGYEQYF. The DNA of the CDR3 is TGTGCCAGCTCACCGGAACAGGGCTACGAGCAGTACTTC. The V call is TRBV18, the J call TRBJ2-7, with D possibly being TRBD1 (6 bases). With 3 bases removed from V and 3 bases from J, the gap between germline ends came to 9 bases. Germline CDR1 and CDR2: KGHSH and LQKENI. CDR3 size: 13 residues.

The rearrangement links TRBV27 to TRBJ2-5; no firm D call. In germline, CDR1 is MNHEY, CDR2 SMNVEV (reference sequence). Between the trimmed V and J ends, which lost 5 bases and 1 base, there was a span of 5 bases. The CDR3 contains 12 residues. The CDR3 protein is CASSIIQETQYF. CDR3 DNA: TGTGCCAGCAGTATAATCCAAGAGACCCAGTACTTC.

The chain employs TRBV7-6 and TRBJ2-6; no clear D gene. Germline CDR1 is SGHVS and CDR2 is FNYEAQ. Trimming shortened V by 1 base and J by 0 bases, and 7 bases separated the two germline ends. The CDR3 spans 16 residues. This CDR3 reads CASSLDLRSGANVLTF. As DNA, the CDR3 is TGTGCCAGCAGCTTAGATCTTCGCTCTGGGGCCAACGTCCTGACTTTC.

This sequence joins TRBV28 and TRBJ2-2; D unresolved. Germline CDR1 is MDHEN and CDR2 is SYDVKM. V was cut by 6 bases and J by 4 bases, with 9 bases left in between. The CDR3 extends over 13 amino acids. The CDR3 loop is CASSVPSTGELFF. CDR3 sequence (DNA): TGTGCCAGCAGCGTGCCTAGCACCGGGGAGCTGTTTTTT.

J is TRBJ2-5 and V is TRBV28, with TRBD1 identical over 9 bases. Trimming took 9 bases from V and 10 from J; bases not matched to a gene: 12. Germline V gene lookup returns CDR1 MDHEN and CDR2 SYDVKM. This CDR3 region has 13 residues. As DNA, the CDR3 is TGTGCCAGTCGGGACAGGGCCTCGGTGGGCCAGTACTTC. Residues: CASRDRASVGQYF.

V and J are TRBV6-1 and TRBJ2-1, with a weak D call TRBD2 (5 bases). This CDR3 has 15 amino acids. Trimming pared 0 bases from V and 7 bases from J, leaving 13 bases between. CDR1 is MNHNS and CDR2 is SASEGT in the germline V gene. The CDR3 DNA follows: TGTGCCAGCAGTGAAGCGCGGGTTCGGAGGAATGAGCAGTTCTTC. Translated, it gives CASSEARVRRNEQFF.

This rearrangement joins TRBV9 to TRBJ2-5, with 7 bases that match TRBD1. Germline assignment: CDR1 SGDLS and CDR2 YYNGEE. The length of the CDR3 is 15 residues. V trimming: 4 bases; J trimming: 5 bases; junction bases outside the gene matches: 11. DNA of the CDR3: TGTGCCAGCAGCCCCCAGACAGGGAACGTCGAGACCCAGTACTTC. As protein: CASSPQTGNVETQYF.

The chain employs TRBV5-1 and TRBJ2-1; TRBD2 agrees at 11 bases. There are 16 residues in the CDR3. The V gene end was trimmed by 5 bases and the J gene end by 7 bases; junction bases not matched to a gene: 11. The V gene's germline CDR1 is SGHRS and CDR2 YFSETQ. CDR3 protein: CASRSLVAGGRNEQFF. In DNA, the CDR3 is TGCGCCAGCAGGTCTCTCGTAGCGGGGGGGCGGAATGAGCAGTTCTTC. Using reference TRBV5-1 and TRBJ2-1 for the parts outside the CDR3, the full variable domain is KAGVTQTPRYLIKTRGQQVTLSCSPISGHRSVSWYQQTPGQGLQFLFEYFSETQRNKGNFPGRFSGRQFSNSRSEMNVSTLELGDSALYLCASRSLVAGGRNEQFFGPGTRLTVL.

The CDR3 DNA reads TGCGCCAGCAGCTTGGATATGGGCTCTGGAAACACCATATATTTT. Translation gives CASSLDMGSGNTIYF. The V gene is TRBV5-1, the J gene TRBJ1-3; D remains unclear. The CDR3 has 15 amino acids. The V and J ends lost 0 bases and 0 bases respectively, with 7 bases between them. Germline assignment: CDR1 SGHRS and CDR2 YFSETQ. The full variable domain, in which reference TRBV5-1 and TRBJ1-3 provide the parts outside the CDR3, is KAGVTQTPRYLIKTRGQQVTLSCSPISGHRSVSWYQQTPGQGLQFLFEYFSETQRNKGNFPGRFSGRQFSNSRSEMNVSTLELGDSALYLCASSLDMGSGNTIYFGEGSWLTVV.

This clone was picked up a small number of times. The chain carries TRBV11-3 and TRBJ2-1, with a weak D call TRBD1 (5 bases). Germline CDR1 and CDR2: SGHNT and YENEEA. This CDR3 contains 13 residues. Trimming took off 1 base at V and 6 bases at J, with 7 bases between the two ends. In DNA, the CDR3 is TGTGCCAGCAGCTTAGCAGGGTTCAATGAGCAGTTCTTC. It translates to CASSLAGFNEQFF. Filled out from reference TRBV11-3 and TRBJ2-1, the complete variable domain reads EAGVVQSPRYKIIEKKQPVAFWCNPISGHNTLYWYLQNLGQGPELLIRYENEEAVDDSQLPKDRFSAERLKGVDSTLKIQPAELGDSAVYLCASSLAGFNEQFFGPGTRLTVL.

The chain has TRBV2 and TRBJ1-1, with a weak D call TRBD1 (6 bases). CDR1 and CDR2 from the germline V gene are SNHLY and FYNNEI. This CDR3 has 15 residues. V shed 7 bases and J shed 4 bases, with 19 bases lying between them. The CDR3 here is CASKAGRGSGTEAFF. CDR3 nucleotides: TGTGCCAGCAAGGCAGGGAGGGGGAGTGGCACTGAAGCTTTCTTT.

This clone has just one count. This chain joins TRBV5-5 and TRBJ1-2; D call uncertain. The V gene lost 1 base and the J gene lost 0 bases, with 10 bases spanning the gap. Germline lookup yields CDR1 SGHKS and CDR2 YYEKEE (reference sequence). This CDR3 has 15 amino acids. The CDR3 sequence: CASSLQDRPNYGYTF. CDR3 sequence (DNA): TGTGCCAGCAGCTTGCAGGACCGACCTAACTATGGCTACACCTTC.

In its sample, this clone was seen a few times. The chain has TRBV5-1 and TRBJ2-1, with 8 bases matching TRBD2. The J segment lost 7 bases and the V segment lost 0 bases, leaving 3 bases of the junction unmatched. CDR3 length: 14 amino acids. The germline CDR1 and CDR2 sequences are SGHRS and YFSETQ. The CDR3 is CASSLGLATNEQFF. CDR3 DNA sequence: TGCGCCAGCAGCTTGGGACTAGCGACGAATGAGCAGTTCTTC. The full variable domain, in which reference TRBV5-1 and TRBJ2-1 provide the parts outside the CDR3, is KAGVTQTPRYLIKTRGQQVTLSCSPISGHRSVSWYQQTPGQGLQFLFEYFSETQRNKGNFPGRFSGRQFSNSRSEMNVSTLELGDSALYLCASSLGLATNEQFFGPGTRLTVL.

This clone was observed a few times. This chain connects TRBV28 to TRBJ1-5; D not certain. Germline V gene sequence: CDR1 MDHEN, CDR2 SYDVKM. The CDR3 has 14 amino acids. V lost 3 bases to trimming and J lost 4 bases, with 10 bases between them. CDR3 DNA: TGTGCCAGCAGTTTGTGGGAGGTAAATCAGCCCCAGCATTTT. The encoded protein is CASSLWEVNQPQHF.

The J gene is TRBJ2-7, the V gene TRBV28, with unresolved D. Germline V gene data show CDR1 as MDHEN and CDR2 as SYDVKM. The CDR3 sequence is 12 residues long. With 2 bases removed from V and 5 bases from J, the gap between germline ends came to 7 bases. The CDR3 reads CASSLSPHEQYV. CDR3 DNA: TGTGCCAGCAGTTTAAGCCCCCACGAGCAGTACGTC.

V and J are TRBV4-1 and TRBJ1-6; D gene unclear. V gave up 0 bases and J gave up 7 bases, with 10 bases separating them. Germline CDR1 MGHRA, CDR2 YSYEKL. This CDR3 spans 15 amino acids. CDR3: CASSQEKSANSPLHF. Written as DNA, the CDR3 is TGCGCCAGCAGCCAAGAGAAGTCAGCCAATTCACCCCTCCACTTT.

V and J are TRBV30 and TRBJ2-6; 8 nucleotides align to TRBD2. In germline, CDR1 is GTSNPN, CDR2 SVGIG (reference sequence). The junction had 0 bases not matched to a gene; V was cut back by 0 bases and J by 2 bases. CDR3 length: 15 amino acids. The CDR3 is CAWSVGGAGANVLTF. For the CDR3, the DNA is TGTGCCTGGAGTGTCGGGGGGGCTGGGGCCAACGTCCTGACTTTC.

The V and J genes are TRBV5-1 and TRBJ1-1; TRBD1 agrees at 8 bases. The J segment lost 5 bases and the V segment lost 1 base, leaving 7 bases of the junction unmatched. The CDR3 is made up of 15 amino acids. CDR1 SGHRS and CDR2 YFSETQ come from the germline V gene. The CDR3 DNA sequence: TGCGCCAGCAGCTTGTTTGGGACAGGAGGGACTGAAGCTTTCTTT. It yields the protein CASSLFGTGGTEAFF. Using reference TRBV5-1 and TRBJ1-1 for the parts outside the CDR3, the full variable domain is KAGVTQTPRYLIKTRGQQVTLSCSPISGHRSVSWYQQTPGQGLQFLFEYFSETQRNKGNFPGRFSGRQFSNSRSEMNVSTLELGDSALYLCASSLFGTGGTEAFFGQGTRLTVV.

The J gene is TRBJ1-1, the V gene TRBV6-5; unclear D gene. Trimming took 6 bases from V and 3 from J, leaving 17 bases between them. CDR3 size: 15 residues. Germline V gene sequence: CDR1 MNHEY, CDR2 SVGAGI. CDR3 sequence (DNA): TGTGCCAGCAGCCTTGGTGCTCGCGGGTACACTGAAGCTTTCTTT. Its protein product is CASSLGARGYTEAFF.